Listed here are 7 T cell receptor beta chains from one sample, sequenced in a study of CDR3 diversity in severe acne. TCRdb recomputed calls from the PCR reads with MiXCR, one row per CDR3 protein. The table has 100,000 or so distinct CDR3 sequences, around 53% seen once. Sequenced: blood. These receptors were obtained from a male donor with acne.

V is TRBV2 and J is TRBJ1-2; D remains ambiguous. Deletions cut 7 bases from V and 3 bases from J, with 15 bases between. Looked up from germline, CDR1 is SNHLY and CDR2 is FYNNEI. This CDR3 is 14 amino acids long. CDR3 amino acids: CASIGRSTYYGYTF. The CDR3 region has the DNA TGTGCCAGCATCGGTCGCTCGACGTACTATGGCTACACCTTC.

The J gene is TRBJ1-2, the V gene TRBV25-1; D call uncertain. Per germline, CDR1 MGHDK and CDR2 SYGVNS. This CDR3 is built from 12 residues. V lost 8 bases, J lost 6 bases, and 13 bases lay in between. The CDR3 region is CASEDPRNGYTF. CDR3 DNA sequence: TGTGCCAGCGAAGACCCGCGGAATGGCTACACCTTC.

The chain has TRBV10-3 and TRBJ2-7; TRBD2 agrees at 9 bases. Trimming removed 11 bases from V and 4 bases from J; junction bases left unmatched: 6. Germline V CDR1 and CDR2: ENHRY, SYGVKD. This CDR3 is 12 amino acids long. The CDR3 loop reads CACGRAIYEQYF. CDR3 DNA sequence: TGTGCCTGCGGGAGGGCCATATACGAGCAGTACTTC.

This clonotype was counted only a few times. This sequence joins TRBV6-1 and TRBJ1-5; D ambiguous. Trimming pared 4 bases from V and 3 bases from J, leaving 10 bases between. The CDR3 loop spans 14 amino acids. CDR1 and CDR2 from the germline V gene are MNHNS and SASEGT. The CDR3, as DNA: TGTGCCAGCAGTGCGGGAAAGCCCAATCAGCCCCAGCATTTT. Protein sequence: CASSAGKPNQPQHF.

The chain joins TRBV29-1 to TRBJ1-2; the D gene is possibly TRBD1 (5 bases). The V and J ends lost 7 bases and 7 bases respectively, with 13 bases between them. The CDR3 length is 11 residues. The germline V gene has CDR1 SQVTM and CDR2 ANQGSEA. CDR3 in amino acids: CSAGTPSGYTF. CDR3 nucleotides: TGCAGCGCGGGGACGCCCAGTGGCTACACCTTC.

This chain connects TRBV9 to TRBJ2-3; TRBD2 matches at 12 bases. V lost 6 bases to trimming and J lost 5 bases; unmatched junction nucleotides: 4. The CDR3 loop spans 14 amino acids. Germline V gene data show CDR1 as SGDLS and CDR2 as YYNGEE. The CDR3 loop is CASNPSGRVDTQYF. DNA of the CDR3: TGTGCCAGCAACCCTAGCGGGAGGGTAGATACGCAGTATTTT.

J is TRBJ2-5 and V is TRBV7-2; 10 nucleotides line up with TRBD2. CDR1 SGHTA and CDR2 FQGNSA come from the germline V gene. V dropped 1 base and J dropped 1; count of bases not matched to a gene: 6. The CDR3 is made up of 17 amino acids. The CDR3 protein is CASSLGVSGRFQETQYF. The CDR3, as DNA: TGTGCCAGCAGCTTAGGTGTTAGCGGGAGGTTCCAAGAGACCCAGTACTTC.